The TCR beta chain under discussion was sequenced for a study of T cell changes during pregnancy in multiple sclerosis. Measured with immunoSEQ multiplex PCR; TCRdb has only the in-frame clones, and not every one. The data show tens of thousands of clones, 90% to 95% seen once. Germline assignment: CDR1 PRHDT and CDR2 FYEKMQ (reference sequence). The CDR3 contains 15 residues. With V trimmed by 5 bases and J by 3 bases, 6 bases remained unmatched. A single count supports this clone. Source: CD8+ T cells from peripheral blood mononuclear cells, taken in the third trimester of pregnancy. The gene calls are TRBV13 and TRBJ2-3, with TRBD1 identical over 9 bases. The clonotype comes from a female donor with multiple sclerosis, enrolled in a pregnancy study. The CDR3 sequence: CASSHRDRATDTQYF. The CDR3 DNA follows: TGTGCCAGCAGCCACAGGGACAGGGCTACAGATACGCAGTATTTT.